The 20 T cell receptor beta chains presented below share a single source sample, sequenced in a study of beta chain features in type 1 diabetes (dated 2018 in TCRdb). Library preparation used the immunoSEQ multiplex PCR assay. The entire amount of isolated RNA was reverse transcribed using the High Capacity cDNA Reverse Transcription Kit, so the sequenced TCRB transcripts were expressed ones. TCRdb limited this immuneACCESS table to in-frame rearrangements with V and J called. A share of clones is missing; checked studies link under half to unresolved V genes, and the rest is unexplained. The sample table shows about 150,000 clones, and around 8.5% are seen once. The top ten hold approximately 0.65% of the sample. Material: central memory CD4+ T cells from blood. Receptors were obtained from a man aged 18 to 30 in good health.

This sequence joins TRBV28 and TRBJ1-1, with D possibly being TRBD1 (6 bases). Trimming removed 3 bases at V and 3 bases at J, with 11 bases between. The CDR3 length is 14 residues. Germline CDR1 reads MDHEN; CDR2 reads SYDVKM. The CDR3 loop reads CASSFTGRYTEAFF. CDR3 in DNA: TGTGCCAGCAGTTTTACAGGGCGGTACACTGAAGCTTTCTTT.

This clone was seen repeatedly, ten times or more. This chain connects TRBV9 to TRBJ2-6; D uncertain. Germline V lookup: CDR1 SGDLS, CDR2 YYNGEE. With 4 bases removed from V and 5 bases from J, the gap between germline ends came to 7 bases. This CDR3 has 13 residues. CDR3 sequence (DNA): TGTGCCAGCAGCATCAACTGGGCCAACGTCCTGACTTTC. Protein: CASSINWANVLTF.

The chain is built from TRBV30 and TRBJ2-5, with D possibly being TRBD2 (7 bases). Deletions cut 2 bases from V and 2 bases from J, with 12 bases between. Germline assignment: CDR1 GTSNPN and CDR2 SVGIG (reference sequence). The CDR3 consists of 14 residues. CDR3 loop: CAWSLGGAQETQYF. CDR3 nucleotide sequence: TGTGCCTGGAGTTTAGGGGGGGCACAAGAGACCCAGTACTTC.

There are a few counts of this clone. The V gene is TRBV27, the J gene TRBJ2-5; weak D call: TRBD1 (5 bases). The germline V gene encodes CDR1 MNHEY and CDR2 SMNVEV (reference sequence). Trimming cost V 3 bases and J 5 bases, with 13 bases left between them. The CDR3 extends over 14 amino acids. CDR3 bases: TGTGCCAGCAGTTTCCAGGGCCGCTCGGAGACCCAGTACTTC. The encoded protein is CASSFQGRSETQYF.

This clone showed up just a few times. The chain carries TRBV19 and TRBJ2-3, with 9 nucleotides matching TRBD2. The length of the CDR3 is 15 residues. Germline CDR1 reads LNHDA; CDR2 reads SQIVND (reference sequence). V was clipped by 7 bases and J by 5 bases; unmatched bases: 10. The CDR3 DNA follows: TGTGCCAGTATAAGGGCGTCTAGCGGGGAAGATACGCAGTATTTT. This translates into CASIRASSGEDTQYF.

In its sample, this clone was seen many times. This chain connects TRBV25-1 to TRBJ2-6, with D maybe TRBD1 (5 bases). CDR1 and CDR2 (germline): MGHDK, SYGVNS. The V and J ends lost 11 bases and 0 bases respectively, with 8 bases between them. This CDR3 comprises 13 residues. CDR3 region: CAAQGSGANVLTF. CDR3 bases: TGTGCCGCCCAGGGCTCTGGGGCCAACGTCCTGACTTTC.

This clone was counted between two and nine times. The chain links TRBV5-8 to TRBJ2-2, with 8 positions matching TRBD1. The CDR3 has 14 residues. Germline V CDR1 and CDR2: SGHTS, YDEGEE. V shed 3 bases and J 8 bases; nucleotides not matched to a gene: 6. This CDR3 is CASSWDRRAGELFF. The CDR3, as DNA: TGTGCCAGCAGCTGGGACAGGCGGGCGGGGGAGCTGTTTTTT.

This clone was seen a few times. This rearrangement joins TRBV29-1 to TRBJ1-1; TRBD1 might be the D (5 bases). Trimming took 3 bases from V and 4 from J, leaving 15 bases between them. Germline lookup yields CDR1 SQVTM and CDR2 ANQGSEA. The CDR3 length is 14 residues. This CDR3 is CSVDSQGMGTEAFF. CDR3 nucleotides: TGCAGCGTTGATAGCCAGGGAATGGGCACTGAAGCTTTCTTT.

This clone was detected ten times or more. The V call is TRBV5-1, the J call TRBJ2-2, with D perhaps TRBD1 (5 bases). This CDR3 has 14 residues. V shed 1 base and J shed 1 base, with 5 bases lying between them. Looked up from germline, CDR1 is SGHRS and CDR2 is YFSETQ. The CDR3 loop is CASSLRGNTGELFF. The CDR3 DNA reads as TGCGCCAGCAGCTTGAGGGGGAACACCGGGGAGCTGTTTTTT.

A few counts support this clone. V usage is TRBV18 and J usage is TRBJ2-2, with 7 nucleotides matching TRBD1. The CDR3 is 17 amino acids. The V gene's germline CDR1 is KGHSH and CDR2 LQKENI. The V gene end was trimmed by 4 bases and the J gene end by 0 bases; junction bases not matched to a gene: 8. CDR3 nucleotide sequence: TGTGCCAGCTCACAGACGACAGGGCTCGCGAACACCGGGGAGCTGTTTTTT. The encoded protein is CASSQTTGLANTGELFF.

In the case of this clone: The sample has other DNA sequences that encode this CDR3 too. This sequence joins TRBV5-1 and TRBJ1-2; a possible D gene is TRBD1 (5 bases). Germline V CDR1 and CDR2: SGHRS, YFSETQ. CDR3 length equals 12 residues. V was pared by 4 bases and J by 4 bases, with 8 bases between. The CDR3 bases are TGCGCCAGCAGCCAAGACAGCTATGGCTACACCTTC. Translated, it gives CASSQDSYGYTF.

The table lists this clone with a few counts. The chain couples TRBV7-3 to TRBJ2-1, with D perhaps matching TRBD2 (6 bases). Germline assignment: CDR1 SGHTA and CDR2 FQGTGA. CDR3 size: 15 residues. The ends were cut back, 5 bases at V and 4 bases at J, with 15 bases in the middle. CDR3 sequence (DNA): TGTGCCAGCAGCCCCGGCCATAGCGGATACAATGAGCAGTTCTTC. Protein sequence: CASSPGHSGYNEQFF.

This clone was seen more than once but under ten times. CDR3 in DNA: TGTGCCAGCTCACCCGAGGAAAGGAACTACAATGAGCAGTTCTTC. Its protein product is CASSPEERNYNEQFF. The chain employs TRBV18 and TRBJ2-1, with D hard to call. Germline loops: CDR1 KGHSH, CDR2 LQKENI. Trimming removed 3 bases at V and 3 bases at J, with 12 bases between. The CDR3 runs to 15 residues.

The chain uses TRBV30 and TRBJ2-7; D perhaps matches TRBD1 (5 bases). This CDR3 is 12 amino acids long. V was trimmed by 3 bases and J by 3 bases, leaving 9 bases between them. CDR1 GTSNPN and CDR2 SVGIG come from the germline V gene (reference sequence). The CDR3 here is CAWSNRHYEQYF. CDR3 bases: TGTGCCTGGAGCAACAGGCACTACGAGCAGTACTTC.

This clone was seen ten or more times. The chain combines TRBV30 with TRBJ2-1, with 7 bases aligning to TRBD2. With V trimmed by 0 bases and J by 2 bases, 4 bases remained unmatched. The CDR3 contains 15 residues. Germline V gene data show CDR1 as GTSNPN and CDR2 as SVGIG (reference sequence). CDR3 sequence (DNA): TGTGCCTGGAGTGTCGAGCTAGCGGCCTACAATGAGCAGTTCTTC. Amino acids: CAWSVELAAYNEQFF.

This clone has a handful of counts. The DNA of the CDR3 is TGTGCCAGTAGTATAGGGGCGGGACCGGACTACGAGCAGTACTTC. Translated, it gives CASSIGAGPDYEQYF. The J gene is TRBJ2-7, the V gene TRBV19, with D tentatively TRBD2 (6 bases). There are 15 residues in the CDR3. V lost 1 base to trimming and J lost 3 bases, with 13 bases between them. Germline values: CDR1 LNHDA, CDR2 SQIVND (reference sequence).

The chain couples TRBV5-1 to TRBJ1-4, with a possible D match to TRBD1 (6 bases). CDR1 is SGHRS, CDR2 YFSETQ, per germline. V was pared by 0 bases and J by 4 bases, with 10 bases between. The CDR3 loop spans 15 amino acids. This chain's CDR3 is CASSLVGALNEKLFF. The CDR3 region has the DNA TGCGCCAGCAGCTTGGTGGGGGCTCTTAATGAAAAACTGTTTTTT.

This clone was detected many times. One junction end disagrees with the germline gene, perhaps due to a read error. The CDR3 DNA follows: TGTGCCAGCAGGTTAGGGCTAGCGGGACTGAGCGAGCAGTACTTC. Translating it yields CASRLGLAGLSEQYF. This chain links TRBV7-2 with TRBJ2-7; 9 bases are shared with TRBD2. This CDR3 has 15 amino acids. Per the germline V gene, CDR1 is SGHTA and CDR2 is FQGNSA.

This clone was seen a handful of times. This chain links TRBV5-1 with TRBJ1-4; 8 bases match TRBD1. J gave up 8 bases and V 3 bases, and 9 bases lay outside the gene matches. The CDR3 consists of 15 residues. Germline V gene sequence: CDR1 SGHRS, CDR2 YFSETQ. The CDR3 reads CASSSSQGGYEKLFF. CDR3 sequence (DNA): TGCGCCAGCAGCTCTTCACAGGGGGGCTACGAAAAACTGTTTTTT.

This clone was counted only a few times. The same CDR3 can be traced to other DNA sequences in this sample. The chain links TRBV7-3 to TRBJ2-3; D is perhaps TRBD2 (6 bases). This CDR3 comprises 15 residues. V lost 1 base, J lost 3 bases, and 11 bases lay in between. Germline V CDR1 and CDR2: SGHTA, FQGTGA. CDR3 amino acids: CASSLSGGRTDTQYF. The CDR3, as DNA: TGTGCCAGCAGCTTAAGTGGGGGGAGGACAGATACGCAGTATTTT.